A selection of T cell receptor beta chains follows, all from one sample in a study of blood T cell repertoires in COVID-19. Assay used: immunoSEQ multiplex PCR; TCRdb lists only in-frame clones, some missing. There are a few hundred thousand clones in the sample; around 83% occur only once, and around 3.6% lies in the top ten. Sequencing was carried out using peripheral blood. Receptors were obtained from a man younger than 35 with active or convalescent COVID-19. CDR3s include the opening cysteine and the closing phenylalanine or tryptophan. D genes are given only for firm matches. Clone sizes are given selectively: once, few, many, or a class where the clone is expanded.

size	D	J	V	DNA	CDR3
-	-	TRBJ1-2	TRBV29-1	TGCAGCGTCAATACAGGGACCCACACCTTC	CSVNTGTHTF
-	-	TRBJ2-5	TRBV28	TGTGCCAGCAGTTCTTCCGGGATTTTGCTTCAAGAGACCCAGTACTTC	CASSSSGILLQETQYF
-	TRBD1	TRBJ1-2	TRBV2	TGTGCCAGCAGTTTCAGGGGGGATTATGGCTACACCTTC	CASSFRGDYGYTF
-	-	TRBJ2-3	TRBV11-2	TGTGCCAGCAGCTTAACCACTTCTAGTTTTGGCACAGATACGCAGTATTTT	CASSLTTSSFGTDTQYF
-	TRBD1	TRBJ1-5	TRBV5-1	TGCGCCAGCAGGTCCGGGACAGGGTGGGGTCAGCCCCAGCATTTT	CASRSGTGWGQPQHF
-	TRBD1	TRBJ2-5	TRBV6-5	TGTGCCAGCAGGGGTTCGGGACAGATTTTCGAGGCCCAGTACTTC	CASRGSGQIFEAQYF
-	-	TRBJ2-7	TRBV19	TGTGCCAGTAGTAGGGGGGACAGCGGGTTGAGATACGAGCAGTACTTC	CASSRGDSGLRYEQYF
-	-	TRBJ1-2	TRBV2	TGTGCCAGCAGTGACAGAGGTCCAGTCGGTGGCTACACCTTC	CASSDRGPVGGYTF
-	TRBD2	TRBJ2-1	TRBV19	TGTGCCAGTAGTATGTACGGGACTAGCGGGGCTATTAATGAGCAGTTCTTC	CASSMYGTSGAINEQFF
-	-	TRBJ1-5	TRBV24-1	TGTGCCACCAGCCGCGGGGCCAGCAATCAGCCCCAGCATTTT	CATSRGASNQPQHF
-	-	TRBJ2-5	TRBV28	TGTGCCAGCAGTACCCGCCCAGCCGGGGAGACCCAGTACTTC	CASSTRPAGETQYF
-	-	TRBJ1-1	TRBV2	TGTGCCAGCACCGAGGGGGTGTCACTTGAAGCTTTCTTT	CASTEGVSLEAFF
-	-	TRBJ1-5	TRBV15	TGTGCCACCAGCAGAGAAGCGGGCCGAGGTCAGCCCCAGCATTTT	CATSREAGRGQPQHF
-	-	TRBJ1-2	TRBV29-1	TGCAGCGTTGTGGGGGGGGCCAACTATGGCTACACCTTC	CSVVGGANYGYTF
-	TRBD2	TRBJ2-7	TRBV12-3/TRBV12-4	TGTGCCAGCAGTTTTGGGCGGGGGAACGAGCAGTACTTC	CASSFGRGNEQYF
few	TRBD1	TRBJ2-7	TRBV24-1	TGTGCCGGGTGGGGACAGGGGTCTAACCGGCTCTCCTACGAGCAGTACTTC	CAGWGQGSNRLSYEQYF
once	TRBD1	TRBJ2-3	TRBV2	TGTGCCAGCAGCCACCCGGGACAGGGAACAGATACGCAGTATTTT	CASSHPGQGTDTQYF
-	TRBD1	TRBJ1-4	TRBV7-2	TGTGCCAGCAGGGGACAGGGAGCTAATGAAAAACTGTTTTTT	CASRGQGANEKLFF
-	-	TRBJ2-5	TRBV5-1	TGCGCCAGCAGCCCGGAGGGTCCGGAGACCCAGTACTTC	CASSPEGPETQYF
once	-	TRBJ2-1	TRBV9	TGTGCCAGCACGGCGGGATCGAGCTCCTACAATGAGCAGTTCTTC	CASTAGSSSYNEQFF
-	TRBD1	TRBJ2-7	TRBV7-9	TGTGCCAGCAGCACCGGGACAGGGTCCTTCGAGCAGTACTTC	CASSTGTGSFEQYF
once	-	TRBJ1-5	TRBV4-1	TGCGCCAGCAGCCAATCAGGGAATCAGCCCCAGCATTTT	CASSQSGNQPQHF
-	-	TRBJ2-5	TRBV2	TGTGCCAGGGGACCGGGGAGGGAGACCCAGTACTTC	CARGPGRETQYF
-	TRBD1	TRBJ2-3	TRBV7-8	TGTGCCAGCAGCTTTGGGACAGGGGTCACAGATACGCAGTATTTT	CASSFGTGVTDTQYF
-	TRBD1	TRBJ2-1	TRBV6-6	TGTGCCATCCCGGGACAGGGGAACAATGAGCAGTTCTTC	CAIPGQGNNEQFF
-	TRBD1	TRBJ1-2	TRBV7-2	TGTGCCAGCAGCTTAGGACAGGGGGCGAATGGCTACACCTTC	CASSLGQGANGYTF
many	-	TRBJ1-6	TRBV7-8	TGTGCCAGCACAGGGAGGGAACCACCGGGATCACCCCTCCACTTT	CASTGREPPGSPLHF
-	TRBD1	TRBJ2-7	TRBV6-5	TGTGCCAGCAGTTCTAGGGGACAGGGGTACGAGCAGTACTTC	CASSSRGQGYEQYF
-	TRBD1	TRBJ1-1	TRBV6-1	TGTGCCAGCAGTGGGCGTAACGGAGAGACAGGGCCTGAAGCTTTCTTT	CASSGRNGETGPEAFF
-	-	TRBJ2-1	TRBV27	TGTGCCAGCAGCTCGGTCCAGGGGAGAATAGAGCGGTTCTTC	CASSSVQGRIERFF
-	-	TRBJ2-1	TRBV11-1	TGTGCCAGCAGCTTAGGGCTAGGTCTCAATCATGAGCAGTTCTTC	CASSLGLGLNHEQFF
-	TRBD2	TRBJ2-7	TRBV27	TGTGCCAGCAGTTCTGGGACTAGCGGGGGATTCCTCTCCTACGAGCAGTACTTC	CASSSGTSGGFLSYEQYF
-	-	TRBJ1-1	TRBV3-1/TRBV3-2	TGTGCCAGCAGCCTCTTAGGGGCCCCCGCCGACACTGAAGCTTTCTTT	CASSLLGAPADTEAFF
-	TRBD2	TRBJ2-3	TRBV29-1	TGCAGCGTCATATCTTTAGCGGGGGGCAGCACAGATACGCAGTATTTT	CSVISLAGGSTDTQYF
-	-	TRBJ2-6	TRBV7-6	TGTGCCAGCAGCTTAGTACAGGGTAAAGGGGCCAACGTCCTGACTTTC	CASSLVQGKGANVLTF
-	TRBD1	TRBJ2-7	TRBV5-1	TGCGCCAGCAGCTTGGTCACAGGGGTCGAGCAGTACTTC	CASSLVTGVEQYF
-	TRBD2	TRBJ2-7	TRBV5-6	TGTGCCAGCAGCTCTTGGACTAGCGGGGCGGACGAGCAGTACTTC	CASSSWTSGADEQYF
once	-	TRBJ2-1	TRBV27	TGTGCCAGCAGTTTCTCAGGGGGACTCTACAATGAGCAGTTCTTC	CASSFSGGLYNEQFF
once	-	TRBJ2-3	TRBV5-1	TGCGCCAGCAGCCCTAGTTACTACCACGGGACAGATACGCAGTATTTT	CASSPSYYHGTDTQYF
-	-	TRBJ1-3	TRBV30	TGTGCCTGTCCAGGGGCGGGAAACACCATATATTTT	CACPGAGNTIYF
-	TRBD1	TRBJ2-1	TRBV10-3	TGTGCCATCAGTGAATTGACAGGGGCCCACAATGAGCAGTTCTTC	CAISELTGAHNEQFF
-	-	TRBJ2-1	TRBV7-3	TGTGCCAGCAGCTTAAGTTACGGGAGCGAGGATGAGCAGTTCTTC	CASSLSYGSEDEQFF
-	TRBD1	TRBJ1-4	TRBV28	TGTGCCAGCAGTTTACTAGACAGGGGGCCTGGCGAAAAACTGTTTTTT	CASSLLDRGPGEKLFF
-	TRBD2	TRBJ2-2	TRBV6-5	TGTGCCAGCAGAGGACTAGCGGGGGACACCGGGGAGCTGTTTTTT	CASRGLAGDTGELFF
-	-	TRBJ1-3	TRBV19	TGTGCCAGTAGTATAGGGACCGGGACTACGACTGGAAACACCATATATTTT	CASSIGTGTTTGNTIYF
-	-	TRBJ1-1	TRBV3-1/TRBV3-2	TGTGCCAGCAGCCAAGGGACAGAAGCTTTCTTT	CASSQGTEAFF
-	-	TRBJ2-7	TRBV7-8	TGTGCCAGCAGCTTAGGGACAGGAAGGGACTGGGAGCAGTACTTC	CASSLGTGRDWEQYF
once	-	TRBJ2-5	TRBV5-5	TGTGCCAGCAGCCGCCAAGAGACCCAGTACTTC	CASSRQETQYF
-	-	TRBJ1-5	TRBV28	TGTGCCAGCAGTCTCTCCGGCAATCAGCCCCAGCATTTT	CASSLSGNQPQHF